Sequencing of this TCR beta chain was carried out in a study of control samples from healthy donors and cancer patients. Sequencing used immunoSEQ multiplex PCR; TCRdb keeps in-frame clones, though not all of them. The sample records 110,000 to 150,000 clones, roughly nine tenths being singletons. The germline gives CDR1 SGHTA, CDR2 FQGTGA. Trimming removed 1 base from V and 1 base from J; junction bases left unmatched: 10. CDR3 length: 19 amino acids. The sequence was obtained from a man aged 30-40 years in good health. Sequencing input: blood. The V and J genes are TRBV7-3 and TRBJ2-5, with TRBD1 matching 12 bases. In DNA form, the CDR3 reads TGTGCCAGCAGCTTAAGGTCCGGGACAGGGGGCGGTTTCCAAGAGACCCAGTACTTC. It yields the protein CASSLRSGTGGGFQETQYF. Full variable domain (missing parts from reference TRBV7-3 and TRBJ2-5): GAGVSQTPSNKVTEKGKYVELRCDPISGHTALYWYRQSLGQGPEFLIYFQGTGAADDSGLPNDRFFAVRPEGSVSTLKIQRTERGDSAVYLCASSLRSGTGGGFQETQYFGPGTRLLVL.